The clone carrying this T cell receptor (beta chain) was counted only a few times. The antigen is unknown. The data stem from a study of T cells after yellow fever vaccination. 5'RACE template switching added a universal primer site and UMIs to TCR cDNA. TCRdb used MiXCR to reprocess the 5' RACE reads, holding one entry per CDR3 protein. The sample holds some 420,000 distinct CDR3 sequences, approximately 19% seen once. Overall study findings and caveats: Though it reached lower strength, the secondary response hit its peak faster, day 5 versus 15. Post-booster samples contained most primary-vaccination clones (around 95% CD4, around 89% CD8). Abundant clonotypes (contaminants from the bulk population) could be present in FACS-sorted repertoires.

Germline V gene data show CDR1 as LGHNA and CDR2 as YSLEER. Losses at the gene ends were 0 bases for V and 9 bases for J; bases not matched to a gene: 13. The CDR3 totals 18 residues. The source of this sequence is a man between 18 and 29 years old who received the YFV17D yellow fever vaccine. The sequencing used PBMCs, collected before the yellow fever booster vaccination. The chain has TRBV4-3 and TRBJ2-1; TRBD2 agrees at 11 bases. The CDR3 DNA sequence: TGCGCCAGCAGCCAAGAGAGGGCTAGCGGGGGGCCAGGCGCTGAGCAGTTCTTC. Translated, it gives CASSQERASGGPGAEQFF.